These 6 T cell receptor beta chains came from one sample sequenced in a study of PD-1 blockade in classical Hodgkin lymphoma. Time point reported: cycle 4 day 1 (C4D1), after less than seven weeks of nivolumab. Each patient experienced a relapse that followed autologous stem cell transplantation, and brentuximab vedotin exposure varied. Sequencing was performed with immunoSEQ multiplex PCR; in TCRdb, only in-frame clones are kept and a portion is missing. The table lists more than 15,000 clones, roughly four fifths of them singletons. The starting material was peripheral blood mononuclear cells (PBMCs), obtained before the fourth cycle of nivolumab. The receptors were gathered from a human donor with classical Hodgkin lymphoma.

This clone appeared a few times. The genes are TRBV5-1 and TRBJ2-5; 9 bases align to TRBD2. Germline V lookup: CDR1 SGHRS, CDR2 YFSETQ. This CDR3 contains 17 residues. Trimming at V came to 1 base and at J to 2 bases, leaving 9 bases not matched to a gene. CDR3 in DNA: TGCGCCAGCAGCTTGCCCCTAGCGGGGATGTTTCAAGAGACCCAGTACTTC. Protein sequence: CASSLPLAGMFQETQYF.

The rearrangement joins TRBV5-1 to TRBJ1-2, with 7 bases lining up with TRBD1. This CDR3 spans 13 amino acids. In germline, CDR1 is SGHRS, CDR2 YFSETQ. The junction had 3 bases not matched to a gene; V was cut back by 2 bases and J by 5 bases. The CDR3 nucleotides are TGCGCCAGCAGCTTAGGGACAGCGTATGGCTACACCTTC. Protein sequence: CASSLGTAYGYTF.

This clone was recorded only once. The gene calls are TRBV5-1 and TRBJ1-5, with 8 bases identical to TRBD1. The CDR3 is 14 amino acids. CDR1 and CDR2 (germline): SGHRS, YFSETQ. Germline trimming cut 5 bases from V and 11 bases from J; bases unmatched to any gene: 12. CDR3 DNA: TGCGCCAGCAGGGAGGGGACAGGAGATGATGCCCAGCATTTT. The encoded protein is CASREGTGDDAQHF.

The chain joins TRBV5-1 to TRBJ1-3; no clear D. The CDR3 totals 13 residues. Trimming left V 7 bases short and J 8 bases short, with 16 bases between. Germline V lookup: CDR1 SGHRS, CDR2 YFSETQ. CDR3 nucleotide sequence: TGCGCCAGCGGCTCCGGCGGCCGGGACACCATATATTTT. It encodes CASGSGGRDTIYF.

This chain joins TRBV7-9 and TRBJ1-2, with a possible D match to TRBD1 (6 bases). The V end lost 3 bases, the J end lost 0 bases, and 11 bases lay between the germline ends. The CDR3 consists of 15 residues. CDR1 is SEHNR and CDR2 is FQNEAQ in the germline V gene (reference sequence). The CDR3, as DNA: TGTGCCAGCAGCTTCGCCGCAGGGGCTAACTATGGCTACACCTTC. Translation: CASSFAAGANYGYTF.

The CDR3 is CASSKQGAIGELFF. The DNA of the CDR3 is TGCGCCAGCAGCAAACAGGGGGCAATCGGGGAGCTGTTTTTT. The chain joins TRBV5-1 to TRBJ2-2; TRBD1 matches 9 bases. This CDR3 contains 14 residues. Germline loops: CDR1 SGHRS, CDR2 YFSETQ. Trimming took 4 bases from V and 7 from J; bases not matched to a gene: 5.